This T cell receptor (beta chain) is from a study of T cell responses to AZD1222 COVID-19 vaccine. Whole-study findings and limits: Targeting of unmutated variant regions was reportedly seen in nearly half of spike-specific TCRs.

The CDR3 is 17 residues long. Trimming removed 4 bases from V and 0 bases from J; junction bases left unmatched: 8. Looked up from germline, CDR1 is MGHRA and CDR2 is YSYEKL. Generated by immunoSEQ multiplex PCR, the TCRdb table keeps only in-frame clones and is missing some. The sample carries around 150,000 clones, 84% recorded once. To note about this clone: Antigen unknown.

This clonotype was sampled from an adult in good health. The genes are TRBV4-1 and TRBJ2-3, with 9 nucleotides matching TRBD2. The specimen was peripheral blood, collected on day 0 of AZD1222 vaccination. CDR3 sequence reads: CASSPHSSGASTDTQYF. CDR3 sequence (DNA): TGCGCCAGCAGCCCTCACTCTAGCGGGGCTAGCACAGATACGCAGTATTTT.